This paragraph reports one T cell receptor beta chain. Its antigen is not identified. This specimen includes other DNA sequences encoding the same CDR3. Assay execution took place at the deep level. Repertoires were generated with immunoSEQ multiplex PCR, while TCRdb's copy carries only in-frame clones and drops some. The sample contains roughly 650,000 clones, less than 98% of which appear only once. This sample is part of a study of shared clonotypes between healthy human individuals. General study results and limits: Among non-shared clonotypes, generation probabilities were lower than among those shared by all four donors.

Everyone who donated was a Caucasian adult who lived in Nashville, Tennessee. In the CD4+ fraction, cells were divided into CD45RA+ naive and CD45RA-negative memory subsets. This receptor was obtained from a woman aged 25 to 39 in good health. The sequencing input was naive CD4+ T cells sorted from blood. Subset noted: CD45RA+ positively selected.

CDR3 in amino acids: CASSLGATNEKLFF. Written as DNA, the CDR3 is TGTGCCAGCAGTTTAGGCGCAACTAATGAAAAACTGTTTTTT. This chain connects TRBV28 to TRBJ1-4; D uncertain. Trimming cost V 2 bases and J 0 bases, with 4 bases left between them. Germline V CDR1 and CDR2: MDHEN, SYDVKM. The length of the CDR3 is 14 residues.